This T cell receptor beta chain stems from a study of blood T cell repertoires in COVID-19. At the level of the study: Acute-phase and convalescent COVID-19 samples originated in the United States, Italy and Spain.

The CDR3 sequence is 15 residues long. Trimming removed 0 bases from V and 3 bases from J, with 10 bases in between. Looked up from germline, CDR1 is SGHRS and CDR2 is YFSETQ. Clones were sequenced by immunoSEQ multiplex PCR, and TCRdb holds only the in-frame ones, with some missing. Here the sample spans just over 650,000 clones, about 90% being singletons. V and J are TRBV5-1 and TRBJ2-1; D is possibly TRBD1 (6 bases). The sequencing input was peripheral blood. This receptor was identified in a woman between 18 and 29 years old with acute or convalescent COVID-19. The CDR3 protein is CASSLGGGNYNEQFF. The CDR3 bases are TGCGCCAGCAGCTTGGGAGGGGGTAACTACAATGAGCAGTTCTTC.